The clone carrying this TCR beta chain was seen a few times. The antigen remains unidentified. The data were taken from a study of OX40 agonist ivuxolimab in advanced cancers. Data came from immunoSEQ multiplex PCR; TCRdb stores just in-frame clones and leaves some out. Among 70,000 to 80,000 clones, 80% to 90% were seen once, and the ten largest hold about 5%. V shed 4 bases, J shed 3 bases, and the junction held 4 bases outside the gene matches. This CDR3 has 13 amino acids. Germline-derived CDR1 and CDR2 are SGHRS and YFSETQ. General observations from the study: Partial responders at 0.1-3.0 mg/kg showed near-lowest clonal expansion.

The TCR was taken from an adult with an advanced solid tumor such as melanoma, head and neck, liver or kidney cancer. Sequences were derived from CD4+ or CD8+ T cells sorted from blood, sampled in a trial of the OX40 agonist ivuxolimab. This chain connects TRBV5-1 to TRBJ2-7, with TRBD2 matching 7 bases. The CDR3 bases are TGCGCCAGCAGCGCGACTAGCTTCTACGAGCAGTACTTC. This encodes CASSATSFYEQYF.